This T cell receptor beta chain was captured in a study of blood T cell repertoires in COVID-19. The germline V gene has CDR1 MNHEY and CDR2 SVGEGT. This CDR3 is 14 amino acids long. V was pared by 2 bases and J by 6 bases, with 4 bases of the junction left unmatched. Per the original data handling: Amplified reference gene primers provided the basis for estimating nucleated cell counts. Sequenced by immunoSEQ multiplex PCR; TCRdb stores in-frame clones only, minus some. Clone size and V and J calls were adopted from that table, with D and trimming inferred from the DNA. Of 150,000 or so clones listed, 85% to 95% are singletons.

The material sequenced was peripheral blood. The J gene is TRBJ2-7, the V gene TRBV6-2 or TRBV6-3; 10 bases map to TRBD2. This receptor was taken from a man aged 45-65 years with acute or convalescent COVID-19. The CDR3 region has the DNA TGTGCCAGCAGTTACAGCGGGAGGGCCCTCGAGCAGTACTTC. This gives the protein CASSYSGRALEQYF.